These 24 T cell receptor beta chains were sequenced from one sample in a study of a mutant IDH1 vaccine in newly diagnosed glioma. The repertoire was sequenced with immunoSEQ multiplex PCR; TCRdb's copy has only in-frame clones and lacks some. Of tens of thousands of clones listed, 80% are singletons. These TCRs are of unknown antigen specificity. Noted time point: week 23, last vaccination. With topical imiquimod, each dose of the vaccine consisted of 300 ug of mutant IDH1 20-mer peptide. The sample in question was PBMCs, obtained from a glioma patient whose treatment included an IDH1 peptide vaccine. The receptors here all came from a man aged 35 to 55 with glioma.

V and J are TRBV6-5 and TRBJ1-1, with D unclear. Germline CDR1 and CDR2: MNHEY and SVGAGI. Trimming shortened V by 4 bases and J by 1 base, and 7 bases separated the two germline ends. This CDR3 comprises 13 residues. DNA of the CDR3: TGTGCCAGCAGTTCTACAGAGAACACTGAAGCTTTCTTT. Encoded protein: CASSSTENTEAFF.

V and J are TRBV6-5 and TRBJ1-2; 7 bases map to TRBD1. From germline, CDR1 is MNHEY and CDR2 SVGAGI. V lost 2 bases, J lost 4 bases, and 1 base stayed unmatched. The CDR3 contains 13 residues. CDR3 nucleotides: TGTGCCAGCAGTTACCGGACAGGCTATGGCTACACCTTC. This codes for CASSYRTGYGYTF.

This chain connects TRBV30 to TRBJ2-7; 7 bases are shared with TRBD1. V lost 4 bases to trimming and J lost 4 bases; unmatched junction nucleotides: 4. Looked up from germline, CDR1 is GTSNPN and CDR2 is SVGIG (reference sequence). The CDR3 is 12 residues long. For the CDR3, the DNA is TGTGCCTGGAAAGGGGGCCCTTACGAGCAGTACTTC. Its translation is CAWKGGPYEQYF.

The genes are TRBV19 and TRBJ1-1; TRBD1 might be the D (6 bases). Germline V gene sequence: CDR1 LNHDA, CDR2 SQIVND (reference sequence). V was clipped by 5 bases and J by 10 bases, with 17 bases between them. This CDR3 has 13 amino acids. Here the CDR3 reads CASSAFGGLGAFF. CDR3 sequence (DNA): TGTGCCAGTAGTGCGTTTGGGGGGCTCGGAGCTTTCTTT.

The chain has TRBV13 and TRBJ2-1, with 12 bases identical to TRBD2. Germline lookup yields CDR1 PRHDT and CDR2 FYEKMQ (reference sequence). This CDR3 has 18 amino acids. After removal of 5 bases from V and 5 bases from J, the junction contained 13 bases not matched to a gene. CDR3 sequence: CASSPRLLLAGGHNEQFF. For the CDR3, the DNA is TGTGCCAGCAGCCCTCGCCTACTACTAGCGGGGGGCCACAATGAGCAGTTCTTC.

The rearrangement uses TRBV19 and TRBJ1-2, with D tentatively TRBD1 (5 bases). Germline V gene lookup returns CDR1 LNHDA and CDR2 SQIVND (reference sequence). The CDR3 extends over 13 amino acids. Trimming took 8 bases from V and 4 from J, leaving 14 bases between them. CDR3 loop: CASFRAVGYGYTF. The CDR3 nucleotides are TGTGCCAGTTTCAGGGCCGTGGGCTATGGCTACACCTTC. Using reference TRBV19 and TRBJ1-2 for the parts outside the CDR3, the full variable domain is DGGITQSPKYLFRKEGQNVTLSCEQNLNHDAMYWYRQDPGQGLRLIYYSQIVNDFQKGDIAEGYSVSREKKESFPLTVTSAQKNPTAFYLCASFRAVGYGYTFGSGTRLTVV.

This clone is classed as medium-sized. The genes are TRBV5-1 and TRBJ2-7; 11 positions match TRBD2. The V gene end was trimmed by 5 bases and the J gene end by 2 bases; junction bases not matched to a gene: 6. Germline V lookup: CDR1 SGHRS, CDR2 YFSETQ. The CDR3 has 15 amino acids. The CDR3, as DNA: TGCGCCAGCAGTTTTGCTAGCGGGGGGACCTACGAGCAGTACTTC. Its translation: CASSFASGGTYEQYF.

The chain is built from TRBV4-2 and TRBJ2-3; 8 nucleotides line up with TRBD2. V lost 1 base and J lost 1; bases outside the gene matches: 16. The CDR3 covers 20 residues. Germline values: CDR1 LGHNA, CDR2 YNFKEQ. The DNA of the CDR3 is TGTGCCAGCAGCCAAGTCACTAGCGGATGGGAACCAGGGGGCACAGATACGCAGTATTTT. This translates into CASSQVTSGWEPGGTDTQYF.

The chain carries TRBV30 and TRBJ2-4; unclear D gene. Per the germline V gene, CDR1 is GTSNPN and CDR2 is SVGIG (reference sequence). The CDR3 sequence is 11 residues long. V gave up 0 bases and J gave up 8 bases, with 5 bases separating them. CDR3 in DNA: TGTGCCTGGAGTGTGTTCGACATTCAGTACTTC. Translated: CAWSVFDIQYF.

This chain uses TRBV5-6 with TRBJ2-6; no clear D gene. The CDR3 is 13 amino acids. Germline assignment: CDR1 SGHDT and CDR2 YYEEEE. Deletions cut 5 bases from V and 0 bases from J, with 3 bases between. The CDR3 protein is CASRRSGANVLTF. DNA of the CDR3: TGTGCCAGCAGACGCTCTGGGGCCAACGTCCTGACTTTC.

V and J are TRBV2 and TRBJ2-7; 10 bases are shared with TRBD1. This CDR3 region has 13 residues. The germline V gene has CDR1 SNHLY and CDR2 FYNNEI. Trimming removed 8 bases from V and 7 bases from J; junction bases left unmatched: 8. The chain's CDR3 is CASGRQGAREQYF. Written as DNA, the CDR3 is TGTGCCAGCGGGAGACAGGGGGCGCGTGAGCAGTACTTC.

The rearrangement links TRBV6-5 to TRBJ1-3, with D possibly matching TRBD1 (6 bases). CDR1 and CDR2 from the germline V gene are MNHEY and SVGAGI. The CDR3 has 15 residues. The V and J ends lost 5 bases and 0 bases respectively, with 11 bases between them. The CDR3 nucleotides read TGTGCCAGCAGTCCAATGGACAGCTCTGGAAACACCATATATTTT. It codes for CASSPMDSSGNTIYF.

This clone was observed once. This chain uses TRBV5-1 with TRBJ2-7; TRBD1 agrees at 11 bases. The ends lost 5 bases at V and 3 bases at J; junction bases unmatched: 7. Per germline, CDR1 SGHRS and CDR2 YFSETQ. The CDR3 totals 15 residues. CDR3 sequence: CASSSQGTGGYEQYF. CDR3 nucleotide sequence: TGCGCCAGCAGTTCTCAGGGGACAGGGGGCTACGAGCAGTACTTC.

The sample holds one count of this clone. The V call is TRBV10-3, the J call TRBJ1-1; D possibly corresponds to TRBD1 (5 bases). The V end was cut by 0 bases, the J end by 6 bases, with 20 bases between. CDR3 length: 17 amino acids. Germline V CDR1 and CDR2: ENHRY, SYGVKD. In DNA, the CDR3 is TGTGCCATCAGTGAGTCGAGGGGCAGAAGAAGGGAGGCTGAAGCTTTCTTT. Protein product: CAISESRGRRREAEAFF.

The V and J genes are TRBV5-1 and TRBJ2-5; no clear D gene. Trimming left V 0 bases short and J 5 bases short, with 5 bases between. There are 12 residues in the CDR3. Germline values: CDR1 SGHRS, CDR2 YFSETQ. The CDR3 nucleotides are TGCGCCAGCAGCTTGGCTGGGGAGACCCAGTACTTC. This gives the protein CASSLAGETQYF.

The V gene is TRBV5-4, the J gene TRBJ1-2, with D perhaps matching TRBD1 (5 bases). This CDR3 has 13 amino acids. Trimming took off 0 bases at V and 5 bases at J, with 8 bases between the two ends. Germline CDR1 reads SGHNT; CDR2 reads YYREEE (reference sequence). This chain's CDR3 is CASSLDQGYGYTF. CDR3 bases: TGTGCCAGCAGCTTGGACCAGGGTTATGGCTACACCTTC. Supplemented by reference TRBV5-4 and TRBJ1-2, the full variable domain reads ETGVTQSPTHLIKTRGQQVTLRCSSQSGHNTVSWYQQALGQGPQFIFQYYREEENGRGNFPPRFSGLQFPNYSSELNVNALELDDSALYLCASSLDQGYGYTFGSGTRLTVV.

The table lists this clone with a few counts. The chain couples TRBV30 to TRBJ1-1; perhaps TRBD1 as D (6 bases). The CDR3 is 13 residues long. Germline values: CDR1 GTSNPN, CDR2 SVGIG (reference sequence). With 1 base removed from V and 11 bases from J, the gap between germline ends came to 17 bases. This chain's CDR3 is CAWSELYGGRAFF. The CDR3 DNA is TGTGCCTGGAGTGAACTTTATGGGGGGCGGGCTTTCTTT.

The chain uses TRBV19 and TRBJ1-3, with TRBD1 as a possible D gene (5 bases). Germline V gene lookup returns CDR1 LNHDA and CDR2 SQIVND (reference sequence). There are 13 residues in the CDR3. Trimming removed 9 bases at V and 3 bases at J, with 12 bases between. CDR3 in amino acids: CASAGLGGNTIYF. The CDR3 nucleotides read TGTGCCAGCGCAGGGCTAGGTGGAAACACCATATATTTT.

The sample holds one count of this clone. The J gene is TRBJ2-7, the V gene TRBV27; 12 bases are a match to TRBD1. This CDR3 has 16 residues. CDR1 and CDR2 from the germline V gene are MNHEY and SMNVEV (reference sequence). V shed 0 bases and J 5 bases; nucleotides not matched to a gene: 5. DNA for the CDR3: TGTGCCAGCAGTTTATCGATGGGACAGGGGGCAAACGAGCAGTACTTC. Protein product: CASSLSMGQGANEQYF.

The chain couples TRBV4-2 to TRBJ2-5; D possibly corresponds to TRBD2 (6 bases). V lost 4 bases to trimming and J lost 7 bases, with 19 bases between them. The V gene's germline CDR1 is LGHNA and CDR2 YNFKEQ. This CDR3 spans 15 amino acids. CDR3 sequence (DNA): TGTGCCAGCAGCCCTCGAGGAGGGCCGGTGCTGACCCAGTACTTC. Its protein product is CASSPRGGPVLTQYF.

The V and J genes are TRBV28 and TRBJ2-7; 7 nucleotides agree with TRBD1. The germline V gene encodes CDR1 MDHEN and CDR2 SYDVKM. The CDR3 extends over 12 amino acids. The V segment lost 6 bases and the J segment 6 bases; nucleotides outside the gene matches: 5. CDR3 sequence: CASRETGTEQYF. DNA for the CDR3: TGTGCCAGCAGAGAGACAGGGACCGAGCAGTACTTC.

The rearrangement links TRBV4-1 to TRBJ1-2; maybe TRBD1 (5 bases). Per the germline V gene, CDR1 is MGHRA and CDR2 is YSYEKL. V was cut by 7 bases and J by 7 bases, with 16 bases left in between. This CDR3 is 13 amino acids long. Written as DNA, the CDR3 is TGCGCCAGCACCTGGAGGGACGGAGCTGGCTACACCTTC. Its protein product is CASTWRDGAGYTF.

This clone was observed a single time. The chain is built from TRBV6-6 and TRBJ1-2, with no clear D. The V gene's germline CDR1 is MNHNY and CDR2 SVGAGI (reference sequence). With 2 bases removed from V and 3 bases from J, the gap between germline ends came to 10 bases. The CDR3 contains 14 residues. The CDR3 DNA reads TGTGCCAGCAGTTACAAGGGTGGTGACTATGGCTACACCTTC. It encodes CASSYKGGDYGYTF.

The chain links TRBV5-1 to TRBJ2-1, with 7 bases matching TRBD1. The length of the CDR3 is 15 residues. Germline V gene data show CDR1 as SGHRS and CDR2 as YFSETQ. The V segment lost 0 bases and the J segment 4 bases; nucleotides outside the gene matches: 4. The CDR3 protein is CASSLADRQYNEQFF. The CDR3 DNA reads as TGCGCCAGCAGCTTGGCGGACAGGCAGTACAATGAGCAGTTCTTC.